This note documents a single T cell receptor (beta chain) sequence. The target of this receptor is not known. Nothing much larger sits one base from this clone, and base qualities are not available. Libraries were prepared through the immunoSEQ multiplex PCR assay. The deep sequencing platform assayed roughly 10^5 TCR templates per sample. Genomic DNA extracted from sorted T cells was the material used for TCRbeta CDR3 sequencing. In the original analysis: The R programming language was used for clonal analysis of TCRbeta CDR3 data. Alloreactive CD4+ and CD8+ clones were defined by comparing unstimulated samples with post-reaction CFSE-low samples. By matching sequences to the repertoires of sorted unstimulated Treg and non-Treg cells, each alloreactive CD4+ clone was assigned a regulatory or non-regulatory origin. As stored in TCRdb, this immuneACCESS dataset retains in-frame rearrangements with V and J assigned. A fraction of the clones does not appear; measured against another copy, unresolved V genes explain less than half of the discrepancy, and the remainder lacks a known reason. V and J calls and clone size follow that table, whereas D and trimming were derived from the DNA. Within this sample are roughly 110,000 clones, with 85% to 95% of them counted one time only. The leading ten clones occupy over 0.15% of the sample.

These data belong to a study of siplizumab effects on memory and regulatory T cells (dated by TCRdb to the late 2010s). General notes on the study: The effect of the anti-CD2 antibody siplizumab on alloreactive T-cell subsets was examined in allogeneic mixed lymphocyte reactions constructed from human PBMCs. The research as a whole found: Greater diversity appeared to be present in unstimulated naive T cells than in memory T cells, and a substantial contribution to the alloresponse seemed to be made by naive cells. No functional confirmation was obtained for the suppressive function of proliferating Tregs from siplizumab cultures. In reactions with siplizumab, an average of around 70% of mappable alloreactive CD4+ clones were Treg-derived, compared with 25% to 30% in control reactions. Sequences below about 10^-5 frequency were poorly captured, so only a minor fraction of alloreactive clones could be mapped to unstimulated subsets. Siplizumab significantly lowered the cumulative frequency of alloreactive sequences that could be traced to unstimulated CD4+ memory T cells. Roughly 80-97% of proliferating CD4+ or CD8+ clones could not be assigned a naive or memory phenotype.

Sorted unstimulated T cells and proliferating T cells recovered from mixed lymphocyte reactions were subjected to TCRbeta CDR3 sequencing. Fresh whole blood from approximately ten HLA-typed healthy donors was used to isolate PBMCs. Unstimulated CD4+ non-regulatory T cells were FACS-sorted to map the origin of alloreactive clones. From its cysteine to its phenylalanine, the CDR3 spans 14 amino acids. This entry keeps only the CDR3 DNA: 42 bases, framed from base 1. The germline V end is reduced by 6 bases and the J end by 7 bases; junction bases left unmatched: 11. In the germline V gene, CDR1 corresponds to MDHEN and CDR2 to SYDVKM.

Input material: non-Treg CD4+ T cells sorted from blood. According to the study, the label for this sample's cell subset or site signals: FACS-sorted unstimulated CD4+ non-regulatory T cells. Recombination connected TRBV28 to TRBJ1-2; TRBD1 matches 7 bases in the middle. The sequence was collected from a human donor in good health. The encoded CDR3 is CASSPIFDRAGYTF. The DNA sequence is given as TGTGCCAGCAGCCCTATATTCGACAGGGCTGGCTACACCTTC.